This note documents a single T cell receptor (beta chain) sequence. Its specificity is not known. Each donor contributed roughly 100,000 T cells on average, unsorted. The data were taken from a study of T cells in tuberculosis. Whole-study findings and limits: Active tuberculosis patients had shorter CDR3-alpha; the beta difference was nonsignificant. Cases with active tuberculosis were adults, while controls were adolescents.

The data were produced by immunoSEQ multiplex PCR, yet TCRdb's version contains in-frame clones alone and is incomplete. This sample has 38,000 or so clones, with around 96% found just once. V gave up 6 bases and J gave up 3 bases, with 6 bases separating them. Germline values: CDR1 MGHRA, CDR2 YSYEKL. The CDR3 runs 11 residues. This TCR was sampled from a donor aged 10-35 years with latent tuberculosis or without tuberculosis infection. The sample was PBMCs. V gene TRBV4-1 combines with J gene TRBJ2-7; unclear D gene. The CDR3 loop is CASSHFYEQYF. CDR3 coding DNA: TGCGCCAGCAGTCACTTCTACGAGCAGTACTTC.